The T cell receptor (beta chain) under discussion was sequenced for a study of PD-1 blockade in classical Hodgkin lymphoma. Study-wide results and limits: The diversity seen at baseline in complete responders resembled that of newly diagnosed patients. Reports described newly diagnosed patients as having lower baseline TCR diversity than healthy donors. There was a significant rise in CD4+ TCR diversity by C4D1, with no such rise for CD8+.

Germline CDR1 LNHDA, CDR2 SQIVND (reference sequence). The CDR3 is 14 residues long. V shed 8 bases and J shed 0 bases, with 11 bases lying between them. In the case of this clone: Its target is not known.

Some clones are missing from TCRdb's copy, which holds only in-frame ones; the method was immunoSEQ multiplex PCR. The data hold tens of thousands of clones, with over 85% observed a single time. As for time point: cycle 4 day 1 (C4D1), after less than seven weeks of nivolumab. Relapses following autologous stem cell transplantation were seen in all patients, with brentuximab vedotin exposure varying. The sequence was obtained from a human donor with classical Hodgkin lymphoma. V gene TRBV19 combines with J gene TRBJ1-3; D remains ambiguous. This specimen was peripheral blood mononuclear cells (PBMCs), taken before the fourth cycle of nivolumab. CDR3 nucleotides: TGTGCCAGTGGACGGACTAGCTCTGGAAACACCATATATTTT. As protein: CASGRTSSGNTIYF.